One and the same sample provided the 29 T cell receptor beta chains below, sequenced in a study of T cell responses to AZD1222 COVID-19 vaccine. Data came from immunoSEQ multiplex PCR; TCRdb stores just in-frame clones and leaves some out. The sample yields around 160,000 clones, around 89% seen once. Specimen: peripheral blood, collected on day 0 of AZD1222 vaccination. These receptors were collected from an adult in good health.

The chain recombines TRBV19 with TRBJ1-1; TRBD1 matches at 8 bases. Losses at the gene ends were 9 bases for V and 0 bases for J; bases not matched to a gene: 3. The CDR3 has 13 amino acids. Germline V gene sequence: CDR1 LNHDA, CDR2 SQIVND (reference sequence). The CDR3 region is CASNRGMNTEAFF. In nucleotides, the CDR3 is TGTGCCAGCAACAGGGGGATGAACACTGAAGCTTTCTTT.

This chain links TRBV7-9 with TRBJ2-1, with 8 bases aligning to TRBD1. The germline V gene has CDR1 SEHNR and CDR2 FQNEAQ (reference sequence). CDR3 length equals 18 residues. Trimming at V came to 5 bases and at J to 6 bases, leaving 18 bases not matched to a gene. The CDR3 DNA is TGTGCCAGCAGCGCCCGAGATTTCCAGGACAGGGTAGGCAATGAGCAGTTCTTC. It codes for CASSARDFQDRVGNEQFF.

The genes are TRBV25-1 and TRBJ2-5; 10 bases agree with TRBD2. Per germline, CDR1 MGHDK and CDR2 SYGVNS. After removal of 3 bases from V and 1 base from J, the junction contained 2 bases not matched to a gene. The CDR3 is 15 residues long. The CDR3 is CASSDSGGPQETQYF. CDR3 coding DNA: TGTGCCAGCAGTGATAGCGGGGGGCCCCAAGAGACCCAGTACTTC.

The V call is TRBV28, the J call TRBJ1-2, with D possibly being TRBD1 (5 bases). V lost 7 bases to trimming and J lost 2 bases, with 11 bases between them. Germline-derived CDR1 and CDR2 are MDHEN and SYDVKM. The CDR3 has 13 residues. CDR3 bases: TGTGCCAGCACTCCCGGGGCGAACTATGGCTACACCTTC. Amino acid sequence: CASTPGANYGYTF.

This clone has just a few counts. The CDR3 DNA reads TGTGCCAGCAGCGTAGCGGGCGGGACCTATAACTATGGCTACACCTTC. Translation: CASSVAGGTYNYGYTF. The chain links TRBV9 to TRBJ1-2, with D possibly matching TRBD1 (5 bases). The CDR3 extends over 16 amino acids. The germline gives CDR1 SGDLS, CDR2 YYNGEE. V lost 0 bases and J lost 1, with 13 bases in between.

In this sample, this clone turned up once. V is TRBV12-3 or TRBV12-4 and J is TRBJ1-3; D unclear. This CDR3 is 13 amino acids long. The germline V and J ends were trimmed by 4 bases and 1 base, with 5 bases remaining between them. The CDR3 DNA sequence: TGTGCCAGCAGTTACTCTTCTGGAAACACCATATATTTT. Its protein is CASSYSSGNTIYF.

The gene calls are TRBV20-1 and TRBJ1-6; 10 bases are a match to TRBD1. CDR1 and CDR2 (germline): DFQATT, SNEGSKA (reference sequence). This CDR3 spans 16 amino acids. V trimming: 3 bases; J trimming: 8 bases; junction bases outside the gene matches: 10. The DNA of the CDR3 is TGCAGTGCTAGTTATTCTGTCGGACAGGGGGATTCACCCCTCCACTTT. Translated, it gives CSASYSVGQGDSPLHF.

The J gene is TRBJ1-1, the V gene TRBV19, with D possibly TRBD1 on 5 matching bases. The germline V and J ends were trimmed by 3 bases and 0 bases, with 8 bases remaining between them. The CDR3 spans 14 residues. Germline-derived CDR1 and CDR2 are LNHDA and SQIVND (reference sequence). CDR3 DNA sequence: TGTGCCAGTAGTATTTGGACAATGAACACTGAAGCTTTCTTT. Translation: CASSIWTMNTEAFF.

This clone occurred a few times. The chain joins TRBV6-2 or TRBV6-3 to TRBJ2-6; D is uncertain. The CDR3 runs to 13 residues. Trimming left V 2 bases short and J 7 bases short, with 6 bases between. Germline loops: CDR1 MNHEY, CDR2 SVGEGT. The CDR3 here is CASSYADANVLTF. CDR3 nucleotides: TGTGCCAGCAGTTACGCAGACGCCAACGTCCTGACTTTC.

The J gene is TRBJ1-2, the V gene TRBV5-1; D perhaps matches TRBD1 (6 bases). The CDR3 consists of 13 residues. The V end was cut by 4 bases, the J end by 8 bases, with 15 bases between. Per germline, CDR1 SGHRS and CDR2 YFSETQ. In DNA form, the CDR3 reads TGCGCCAGCAGCGACTACAGGGTGAACGGCTACACCTTC. This gives the protein CASSDYRVNGYTF.

The rearrangement uses TRBV18 and TRBJ1-2; the D is unclear. The CDR3 loop spans 14 amino acids. V dropped 3 bases and J dropped 6 bases, with 14 bases sitting between them. CDR1 KGHSH and CDR2 LQKENI come from the germline V gene. The CDR3 region has the DNA TGTGCCAGCTCACCTTCGAATGACGCTCATGGCTACACCTTC. It yields the protein CASSPSNDAHGYTF.

The chain is built from TRBV11-3 and TRBJ2-5; D perhaps matches TRBD2 (6 bases). CDR1 is SGHNT and CDR2 is YENEEA in the germline V gene. CDR3 length: 18 amino acids. Between the trimmed V and J ends, which lost 0 bases and 7 bases, there was a span of 24 bases. The CDR3 nucleotides read TGTGCCAGCAGCTTAGATGGCCCCCCGGGACTCAAGCAATCGACCCAGTACTTC. Amino acid sequence: CASSLDGPPGLKQSTQYF.

The chain is built from TRBV7-2 and TRBJ2-6; D is possibly TRBD1 (5 bases). Between the trimmed V and J ends, which lost 2 bases and 2 bases, there was a span of 10 bases. Germline V gene data show CDR1 as SGHTA and CDR2 as FQGNSA. The CDR3 runs 16 residues. Written as DNA, the CDR3 is TGTGCCAGCAGCTTACAGGGAACCACTGGGGCCAACGTCCTGACTTTC. It encodes CASSLQGTTGANVLTF.

The rearrangement joins TRBV27 to TRBJ1-1; a possible D gene is TRBD1 (5 bases). The CDR3 loop spans 17 amino acids. Germline V lookup: CDR1 MNHEY, CDR2 SMNVEV (reference sequence). The V and J ends lost 3 bases and 1 base respectively, with 18 bases between them. The CDR3 DNA reads as TGTGCCAGCAGTTTTGAGGGGCGGGGTTGGCAGAACACTGAAGCTTTCTTT. Residues: CASSFEGRGWQNTEAFF.

The CDR3 DNA follows: TGTGCCTGGAGAGCAGGGTGGAAAACTGAAGCTTTCTTT. Its translation: CAWRAGWKTEAFF. This chain links TRBV30 with TRBJ1-1; D might be TRBD1 (5 bases). V was clipped by 3 bases and J by 5 bases, with 13 bases between them. This CDR3 is 13 amino acids long. The V gene's germline CDR1 is GTSNPN and CDR2 SVGIG (reference sequence).

The chain joins TRBV5-1 to TRBJ1-5, with 9 bases identical to TRBD1. Per germline, CDR1 SGHRS and CDR2 YFSETQ. V lost 0 bases and J lost 5; bases outside the gene matches: 0. The CDR3 loop spans 14 amino acids. CDR3 sequence reads: CASSLGQGDQPQHF. Here the CDR3 DNA reads TGCGCCAGCAGCTTGGGACAGGGGGATCAGCCCCAGCATTTT. Supplemented by reference TRBV5-1 and TRBJ1-5, the full variable domain reads KAGVTQTPRYLIKTRGQQVTLSCSPISGHRSVSWYQQTPGQGLQFLFEYFSETQRNKGNFPGRFSGRQFSNSRSEMNVSTLELGDSALYLCASSLGQGDQPQHFGDGTRLSIL.

This clone appeared a single time. The chain carries TRBV19 and TRBJ1-1; no clear D gene. CDR1 and CDR2 from the germline V gene are LNHDA and SQIVND (reference sequence). This CDR3 region has 15 residues. V dropped 7 bases and J dropped 5 bases, with 20 bases sitting between them. Here the CDR3 reads CASTLRAGEGTEAFF. Here the CDR3 DNA reads TGTGCCAGTACCCTACGGGCGGGTGAAGGTACTGAAGCTTTCTTT.

The chain links TRBV6-5 to TRBJ1-6; 7 bases map to TRBD1. J gave up 6 bases and V 7 bases, and 6 bases lay outside the gene matches. CDR1 is MNHEY and CDR2 is SVGAGI in the germline V gene. This CDR3 is built from 14 residues. The CDR3 sequence: CASTPDRTNSPLHF. CDR3 bases: TGTGCCAGCACGCCGGACAGGACTAATTCACCCCTCCACTTT.

This clone appeared once. A read error may produce the germline difference seen at one junction end. The J gene is TRBJ1-2, the V gene TRBV5-5; D remains ambiguous. The CDR3 totals 14 residues. Germline V CDR1 and CDR2: SGHKS, YYEKEE (reference sequence). The CDR3 sequence is CASSLSTVSVGVNF. DNA of the CDR3: TGTGCCAGCAGCTTGTCCACCGTTTCAGTCGGCGTCAACTTC.

The chain joins TRBV9 to TRBJ2-1; D is unclear. V shed 3 bases and J shed 0 bases, with 7 bases lying between them. Germline V gene lookup returns CDR1 SGDLS and CDR2 YYNGEE. The CDR3 totals 14 residues. In DNA form, the CDR3 reads TGTGCCAGCAGCGCAGGAGCCTCCTACAATGAGCAGTTCTTC. It is translated as CASSAGASYNEQFF.

The V call is TRBV5-6, the J call TRBJ1-3; TRBD1 matches at 10 bases. CDR3 length: 17 residues. J gave up 2 bases and V 4 bases, and 9 bases lay outside the gene matches. Germline V gene data show CDR1 as SGHDT and CDR2 as YYEEEE. CDR3 protein: CASSVKGQGSTGNTIYF. In DNA, the CDR3 is TGTGCCAGCAGCGTGAAGGGACAGGGGTCGACTGGAAACACCATATATTTT.

This clone appeared a few times. V and J are TRBV14 and TRBJ1-1; D gene ambiguous. This CDR3 comprises 13 residues. Trimming removed 3 bases at V and 2 bases at J, with 7 bases between. The V gene's germline CDR1 is SGHDN and CDR2 FVKESK. The CDR3 coding sequence is TGTGCCAGCAGCCAGACGGTCAACACTGAAGCTTTCTTT. Translation: CASSQTVNTEAFF.

The rearrangement uses TRBV5-1 and TRBJ1-3; weak D call: TRBD1 (5 bases). Germline lookup yields CDR1 SGHRS and CDR2 YFSETQ. This CDR3 spans 14 amino acids. V dropped 3 bases and J dropped 6 bases, with 13 bases sitting between them. The CDR3 loop reads CASSSPGRSNTIYF. CDR3 in DNA: TGCGCCAGCAGCTCGCCGGGACGGTCAAACACCATATATTTT.

The CDR3, as DNA: TGTGCCAGCGCAGGGTGGAACACTGAAGCTTTCTTT. Translated, it gives CASAGWNTEAFF. V and J are TRBV2 and TRBJ1-1, with a weak D call TRBD1 (5 bases). Trimming removed 8 bases at V and 1 base at J, with 8 bases between. The CDR3 is made up of 12 amino acids. CDR1 and CDR2 from the germline V gene are SNHLY and FYNNEI.

V gene TRBV7-3 combines with J gene TRBJ2-3; D tentatively reads TRBD1 or TRBD2 (5 bases each). Trimming took 3 bases from V and 0 from J, leaving 10 bases between them. Germline CDR1 is SGHTA and CDR2 is FQGTGA. This CDR3 spans 15 amino acids. DNA for the CDR3: TGTGCCAGCAGCTTTTGGGGGACGAGCACAGATACGCAGTATTTT. This gives the protein CASSFWGTSTDTQYF.

The rearrangement uses TRBV27 and TRBJ1-1; 8 bases agree with TRBD1. V shed 5 bases, J shed 9 bases, and the junction held 14 bases outside the gene matches. The germline CDR1 and CDR2 sequences are MNHEY and SMNVEV (reference sequence). The CDR3 extends over 15 amino acids. CDR3 nucleotide sequence: TGTGCCAGCAGTGGATTGGACAGGGCCCCACCACAAGCTTTCTTT. Amino acids: CASSGLDRAPPQAFF.

The chain joins TRBV15 to TRBJ1-2; D is perhaps TRBD1 (6 bases). V was cut by 6 bases and J by 2 bases, with 16 bases left in between. Germline CDR1 LNHNV, CDR2 YYDKDF (reference sequence). The CDR3 loop spans 15 amino acids. CDR3 nucleotide sequence: TGTGCCACCAGAACGCGCAGGGGAGCCAACTATGGCTACACCTTC. Translation: CATRTRRGANYGYTF.

The CDR3 is CASSQQSTDPPLHF. CDR3 bases: TGTGCCAGCTCACAACAGTCAACAGATCCCCCCCTCCACTTT. V usage is TRBV18 and J usage is TRBJ1-6; no definite D call. V gave up 4 bases and J gave up 13 bases, with 17 bases separating them. Germline values: CDR1 KGHSH, CDR2 LQKENI. CDR3 size: 14 residues. The entire variable domain, with the rest obtained from reference TRBV18 and TRBJ1-6, is as follows: NAGVMQNPRHLVRRRGQEARLRCSPMKGHSHVYWYRQLPEEGLKFMVYLQKENIIDESGMPKERFSAEFPKEGPSILRIQQVVRGDSAAYFCASSQQSTDPPLHFGNGTRLTVT.

The J gene is TRBJ2-7, the V gene TRBV28, with 10 bases that match TRBD1. CDR3 length equals 15 residues. From germline, CDR1 is MDHEN and CDR2 SYDVKM. V was clipped by 5 bases and J by 3 bases; unmatched bases: 7. The CDR3, as DNA: TGTGCCAGCAGTCCCACGACAGGGGGCCGCTACGAGCAGTACTTC. Protein: CASSPTTGGRYEQYF.